This TCR beta chain comes out of a study of shared clonotypes between healthy human individuals. V lost 5 bases and J lost 3, with 12 bases in between. Germline V gene sequence: CDR1 SGHTA, CDR2 FQGTGA. The CDR3 has 14 residues. The team ran DNA from unsorted PBMCs on ten immunoSEQ deep assay plates for sequencing. Original data processing: ImmunoSEQ junction-only sequences lacked quality scores, so their filtering differed. The assay was immunoSEQ multiplex PCR, and TCRdb's table has in-frame clones only and misses some. That table furnishes V, J and clone size, whereas the DNA furnished D and trimming. Of hundreds of thousands of clones detected, 75% to 85% appear once; the ten largest clones hold roughly 13%.

The origin of this receptor is a middle-aged woman in good health. Some clones in this sample may be carry-over from other donors' samples. The chain combines TRBV7-3 with TRBJ2-3; a weak D match, TRBD2 (6 bases). The sequenced sample consisted of PBMCs. The CDR3 DNA follows: TGTGCCAGCAGCCCCCGGGGGACTACAGATACGCAGTATTTT. Its translation: CASSPRGTTDTQYF.